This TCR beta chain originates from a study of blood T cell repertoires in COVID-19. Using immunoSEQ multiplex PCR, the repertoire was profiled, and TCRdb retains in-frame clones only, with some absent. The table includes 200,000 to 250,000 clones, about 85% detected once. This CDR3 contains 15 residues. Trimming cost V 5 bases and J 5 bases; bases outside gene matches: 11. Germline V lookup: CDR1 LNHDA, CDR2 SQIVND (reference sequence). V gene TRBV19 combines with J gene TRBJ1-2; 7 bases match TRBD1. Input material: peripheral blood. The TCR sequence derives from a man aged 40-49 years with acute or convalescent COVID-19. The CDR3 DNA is TGTGCCAGTAGTCCCGACCTTTGGGGACAGTATGGCTACACCTTC. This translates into CASSPDLWGQYGYTF.